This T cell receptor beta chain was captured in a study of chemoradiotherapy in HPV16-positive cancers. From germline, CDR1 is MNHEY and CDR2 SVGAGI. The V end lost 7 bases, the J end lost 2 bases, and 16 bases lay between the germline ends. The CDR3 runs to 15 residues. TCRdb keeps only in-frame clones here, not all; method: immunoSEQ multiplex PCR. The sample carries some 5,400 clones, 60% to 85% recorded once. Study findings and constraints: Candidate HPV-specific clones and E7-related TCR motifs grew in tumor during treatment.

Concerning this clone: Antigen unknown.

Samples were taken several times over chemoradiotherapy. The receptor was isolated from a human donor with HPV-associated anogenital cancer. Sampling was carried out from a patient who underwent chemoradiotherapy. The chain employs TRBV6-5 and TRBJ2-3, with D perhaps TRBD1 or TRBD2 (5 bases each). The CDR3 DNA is TGTGCCAGCAATGAGGGGTCGGGAATCACAGATACGCAGTATTTT. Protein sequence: CASNEGSGITDTQYF.